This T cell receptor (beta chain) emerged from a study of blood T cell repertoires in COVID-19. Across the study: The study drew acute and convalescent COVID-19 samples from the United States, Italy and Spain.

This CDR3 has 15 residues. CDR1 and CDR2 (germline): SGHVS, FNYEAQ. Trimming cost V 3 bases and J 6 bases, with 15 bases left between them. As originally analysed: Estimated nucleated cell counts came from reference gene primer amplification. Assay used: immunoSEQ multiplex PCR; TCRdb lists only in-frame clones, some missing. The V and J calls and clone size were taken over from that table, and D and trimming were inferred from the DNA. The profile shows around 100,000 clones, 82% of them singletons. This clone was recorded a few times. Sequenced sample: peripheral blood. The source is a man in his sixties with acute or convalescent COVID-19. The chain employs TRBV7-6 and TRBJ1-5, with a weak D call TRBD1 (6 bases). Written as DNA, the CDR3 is TGTGCCAGCAGCTTGCGACTTTCAGGGGTTCAGCCCCAGCATTTT. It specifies CASSLRLSGVQPQHF.